This passage covers 28 T cell receptor beta chains from one sample sequenced in a study of T cell changes during pregnancy in multiple sclerosis. Profiled with immunoSEQ multiplex PCR; TCRdb holds only in-frame clones, not every one. The sample yields 65,000 to 90,000 clones, 80% to 95% seen once. Sequencing used peripheral blood, obtained in the second trimester of pregnancy. Every receptor here comes from a female donor with multiple sclerosis, enrolled in a pregnancy study.

Notes on this clone: The same CDR3 arises from other DNA sequences in this sample as well. The chain combines TRBV6-5 with TRBJ2-1, with 15 bases matching TRBD2. The CDR3 has 16 residues. V lost 2 bases to trimming and J lost 7 bases; unmatched junction nucleotides: 3. Germline V gene data show CDR1 as MNHEY and CDR2 as SVGAGI. This CDR3 reads CASSYTGLAGGNEQFF. DNA for the CDR3: TGTGCCAGCAGTTACACGGGACTAGCGGGAGGAAATGAGCAGTTCTTC.

This clone has only one observation. The chain recombines TRBV5-1 with TRBJ2-7; D possibly corresponds to TRBD1 (6 bases). Germline V gene sequence: CDR1 SGHRS, CDR2 YFSETQ. The CDR3 extends over 13 amino acids. V was shortened by 4 bases and J by 6 bases, with 14 bases between the two germline ends. The CDR3, as DNA: TGCGCCAGCAGCGCCAGGCAGGGGCTCGAGCAGTACTTC. Translating gives CASSARQGLEQYF.

The rearrangement joins TRBV28 to TRBJ1-5; TRBD1 matches at 9 bases. Germline lookup yields CDR1 MDHEN and CDR2 SYDVKM. With 3 bases clipped from V and 5 bases from J, the junction kept 8 bases outside the gene matches. The CDR3 loop spans 16 amino acids. The chain's CDR3 is CASSLRTGVWDQPQHF. For the CDR3, the DNA is TGTGCCAGCAGTTTGAGGACAGGGGTTTGGGATCAGCCCCAGCATTTT. Variable domain in full (rest from reference TRBV28 and TRBJ1-5): DVKVTQSSRYLVKRTGEKVFLECVQDMDHENMFWYRQDPGLGLRLIYFSYDVKMKEKGDIPEGYSVSREKKERFSLILESASTNQTSMYLCASSLRTGVWDQPQHFGDGTRLSIL.

The chain employs TRBV6-5 and TRBJ1-1; D may be TRBD1 (6 bases). Deletions cut 4 bases from V and 0 bases from J, with 9 bases between. Germline assignment: CDR1 MNHEY and CDR2 SVGAGI. The CDR3 is 14 residues long. The CDR3, as DNA: TGTGCCAGCAGTTTCGGACAGCTGAACACTGAAGCTTTCTTT. This sequence encodes CASSFGQLNTEAFF.

V is TRBV9 and J is TRBJ1-6, with D possibly matching TRBD1 (5 bases). The CDR3 is 18 residues long. Germline lookup yields CDR1 SGDLS and CDR2 YYNGEE. V lost 4 bases to trimming and J lost 5 bases, with 22 bases between them. In DNA form, the CDR3 reads TGTGCCAGCAGCTTCTCGCGAGGAGGGGTAATGGATAATTCACCCCTCCACTTT. Translated: CASSFSRGGVMDNSPLHF.

The chain carries TRBV30 and TRBJ1-2, with TRBD1 matching 10 bases. The trim removed 0 bases at V and 4 bases at J, leaving 5 bases unmatched. In germline, CDR1 is GTSNPN, CDR2 SVGIG (reference sequence). CDR3 length: 15 residues. CDR3 loop: CAWSVLRDRGYGYTF. In nucleotides, the CDR3 is TGTGCCTGGAGTGTACTCAGGGACAGGGGCTATGGCTACACCTTC.

The rearrangement uses TRBV6-5 and TRBJ2-7; D is possibly TRBD2 (6 bases). Trimming removed 6 bases from V and 7 bases from J, with 13 bases in between. The CDR3 extends over 12 amino acids. Germline V gives CDR1 MNHEY, CDR2 SVGAGI. CDR3 DNA: TGTGCCAGCAGGACTAGTTTGGGGGAGCAGTACTTC. Amino acid sequence: CASRTSLGEQYF.

This clone came up once. J is TRBJ2-3 and V is TRBV7-2; D not resolved. Germline lookup yields CDR1 SGHTA and CDR2 FQGNSA. The CDR3 is made up of 11 amino acids. The V end was cut by 3 bases, the J end by 6 bases, with 4 bases between. The CDR3, as DNA: TGTGCCAGCAGCTTTTCGGATACGCAGTATTTT. It translates to CASSFSDTQYF.

The rearrangement links TRBV4-3 to TRBJ1-6, with D possibly being TRBD1 (6 bases). This CDR3 has 13 residues. Per the germline V gene, CDR1 is LGHNA and CDR2 is YSLEER. Trimming left V 6 bases short and J 3 bases short, with 6 bases between. CDR3 DNA sequence: TGCGCCAGCAGACAGGGCTATAATTCACCCCTCCACTTT. Translated: CASRQGYNSPLHF.

The chain combines TRBV21-1 with TRBJ1-1; TRBD1, the table's D call, lacks a check against the DNA. TRBV21-1 is termed a pseudogene. This CDR3 comprises 15 residues. Here the CDR3 reads CASSVGQGLNTEAFF. The CDR3 DNA sequence: TGTGCCAGCAGCGTGGGACAGGGCCTAAACACTGAAGCTTTCTTT.

The chain carries TRBV2 and TRBJ2-7, with 11 bases that match TRBD2. Germline V gene data show CDR1 as SNHLY and CDR2 as FYNNEI. Trimming took 5 bases from V and 6 from J; bases not matched to a gene: 6. This CDR3 region has 14 residues. The CDR3 sequence: CASSLTSGTIEQYF. In DNA form, the CDR3 reads TGTGCCAGCAGTCTGACTAGCGGGACCATCGAGCAGTACTTC.

For the CDR3, the DNA is TGTGCCAGCAGCGCCACCGCACTAGCGGGAGGGCATGAGCAGTTCTTC. As protein: CASSATALAGGHEQFF. The rearrangement links TRBV9 to TRBJ2-1; the match to TRBD2 covers 13 bases. The CDR3 is made up of 16 amino acids. Per germline, CDR1 SGDLS and CDR2 YYNGEE. V was pared by 3 bases and J by 8 bases, with 8 bases of the junction left unmatched.

This chain uses TRBV7-2 with TRBJ2-7, with D unclear. Germline assignment: CDR1 SGHTA and CDR2 FQGNSA. V gave up 8 bases and J gave up 4 bases, with 12 bases separating them. The CDR3 totals 12 residues. CDR3 coding DNA: TGTGCCAGCGAAGCAGGTGGTTACGAGCAGTACTTC. Translated, it gives CASEAGGYEQYF. Combining the CDR3 with reference TRBV7-2 and TRBJ2-7 gives the whole variable domain GAGVSQSPSNKVTEKGKDVELRCDPISGHTALYWYRQSLGQGLEFLIYFQGNSAPDKSGLPSDRFSAERTGGSVSTLTIQRTQQEDSAVYLCASEAGGYEQYFGPGTRLTVT.

The genes are TRBV7-6 and TRBJ2-7, with a possible D match to TRBD1 (6 bases). The germline V and J ends were trimmed by 5 bases and 0 bases, with 11 bases remaining between them. Germline CDR1 and CDR2: SGHVS and FNYEAQ. The CDR3 totals 14 residues. The CDR3 region is CASSAWDNSYEQYF. In DNA, the CDR3 is TGTGCCAGCAGCGCTTGGGACAACTCCTACGAGCAGTACTTC.

This chain links TRBV15 with TRBJ2-2, with 7 nucleotides matching TRBD1. The V gene end was trimmed by 5 bases and the J gene end by 6 bases; junction bases not matched to a gene: 12. Germline assignment: CDR1 LNHNV and CDR2 YYDKDF (reference sequence). The CDR3 runs 16 residues. The CDR3 DNA reads TGTGCCACCAGCTCCGGGAAGGGGGCTGGGGCCGGGGAGCTGTTTTTT. It is translated as CATSSGKGAGAGELFF.

This clone was detected only a few times. The CDR3 reads CSVSTSGRAVTGELFF. CDR3 nucleotide sequence: TGCAGCGTTTCGACTAGCGGGAGGGCCGTCACCGGGGAGCTGTTTTTT. The rearrangement links TRBV29-1 to TRBJ2-2; TRBD2 aligns across 14 bases. V trimming: 5 bases; J trimming: 4 bases; junction bases outside the gene matches: 6. The CDR3 is 16 amino acids. Germline-derived CDR1 and CDR2 are SQVTM and ANQGSEA.

The V gene is TRBV7-9, the J gene TRBJ1-1; weak D call: TRBD1 (6 bases). CDR3 length: 14 amino acids. Trimming stripped 4 bases from V and 12 bases from J, with 21 bases between. Germline CDR1 SEHNR, CDR2 FQNEAQ (reference sequence). The CDR3, as DNA: TGTGCCAGCAGCTCCACAGGGTCAGCTGAGGAGTCTTTCTTT. Encoded protein: CASSSTGSAEESFF.

The V and J genes are TRBV4-3 and TRBJ2-2; TRBD2 matches 10 bases. This CDR3 comprises 17 residues. Germline CDR1 and CDR2: LGHNA and YSLEER. V was pared by 2 bases and J by 0 bases, with 3 bases of the junction left unmatched. DNA of the CDR3: TGCGCCAGCAGCCAATTCAGCGGGGGGGCGAACACCGGGGAGCTGTTTTTT. It encodes CASSQFSGGANTGELFF.

The CDR3 loop reads CASNPTGLPSYEQYF. The DNA of the CDR3 is TGTGCCAGCAACCCAACAGGGCTTCCCTCCTACGAGCAGTACTTC. The rearrangement joins TRBV28 to TRBJ2-7; D might be TRBD1 (6 bases). The germline gives CDR1 MDHEN, CDR2 SYDVKM. Trimming stripped 7 bases from V and 0 bases from J, with 16 bases between. CDR3 length: 15 amino acids.

The chain recombines TRBV27 with TRBJ1-1, with TRBD1 matching over 7 bases. Unmatched junction bases numbered 5, after V lost 2 bases and J lost 5 bases. In germline, CDR1 is MNHEY, CDR2 SMNVEV (reference sequence). The CDR3 is 14 amino acids. Here the CDR3 reads CASSLGTVVTEAFF. DNA of the CDR3: TGTGCCAGCAGTTTAGGGACAGTCGTGACTGAAGCTTTCTTT.

This clone showed up just a few times. CDR3 residues: CASSLSGSSYNEQFF. The DNA of the CDR3 is TGTGCCAGTAGTCTTAGCGGGAGCTCCTACAATGAGCAGTTCTTC. The gene calls are TRBV19 and TRBJ2-1; 9 bases line up with TRBD2. The length of the CDR3 is 15 residues. Germline CDR1 reads LNHDA; CDR2 reads SQIVND (reference sequence). Germline trimming cut 5 bases from V and 0 bases from J; bases unmatched to any gene: 2. Full variable domain (outside the CDR3, taken from reference TRBV19 and TRBJ2-1): DGGITQSPKYLFRKEGQNVTLSCEQNLNHDAMYWYRQDPGQGLRLIYYSQIVNDFQKGDIAEGYSVSREKKESFPLTVTSAQKNPTAFYLCASSLSGSSYNEQFFGPGTRLTVL.

The chain has TRBV2 and TRBJ1-6; no clear D. Germline V gives CDR1 SNHLY, CDR2 FYNNEI. This CDR3 has 14 amino acids. Trimming left V 4 bases short and J 7 bases short, with 11 bases between. CDR3 sequence reads: CASSVVSVNSPLHF. CDR3 in DNA: TGTGCCAGCAGTGTGGTATCAGTCAATTCACCCCTCCACTTT.

This chain uses TRBV7-8 with TRBJ2-5; 8 bases match TRBD2. V lost 8 bases and J lost 5; bases outside the gene matches: 7. CDR1 is SGHVS and CDR2 is FQNEAQ in the germline V gene. This CDR3 is built from 13 residues. The CDR3 protein is CASREGIWETQYF. As DNA, the CDR3 is TGTGCCAGCCGGGAGGGGATATGGGAGACCCAGTACTTC.

The rearrangement joins TRBV28 to TRBJ2-7; tentatively, D is TRBD2 (6 bases). This CDR3 contains 14 residues. V dropped 3 bases and J dropped 0 bases, with 9 bases sitting between them. Per germline, CDR1 MDHEN and CDR2 SYDVKM. The CDR3, as DNA: TGTGCCAGCAGTTTTTTCGGGGGCTCCTACGAGCAGTACTTC. Amino acids: CASSFFGGSYEQYF. The entire variable domain, with the rest obtained from reference TRBV28 and TRBJ2-7, is as follows: DVKVTQSSRYLVKRTGEKVFLECVQDMDHENMFWYRQDPGLGLRLIYFSYDVKMKEKGDIPEGYSVSREKKERFSLILESASTNQTSMYLCASSFFGGSYEQYFGPGTRLTVT.

The chain employs TRBV10-3 and TRBJ2-1, with TRBD2 matching over 7 bases. The CDR3 spans 17 residues. After removal of 4 bases from V and 2 bases from J, the junction contained 11 bases not matched to a gene. Looked up from germline, CDR1 is ENHRY and CDR2 is SYGVKD. In nucleotides, the CDR3 is TGTGCCATCAGTGTATCTGCGAGCGGGGCAACCTACAATGAGCAGTTCTTC. Translated, it gives CAISVSASGATYNEQFF.

This clone was seen once. This sequence joins TRBV18 and TRBJ2-1, with 9 nucleotides matching TRBD1. The CDR3 covers 14 residues. Losses at the gene ends were 4 bases for V and 5 bases for J; bases not matched to a gene: 3. Germline values: CDR1 KGHSH, CDR2 LQKENI. In nucleotides, the CDR3 is TGTGCCAGCTCACTACAGGGGGCAGACAATGAGCAGTTCTTC. Translation: CASSLQGADNEQFF.

The chain couples TRBV11-2 to TRBJ2-2; TRBD1 aligns across 10 bases. The germline V gene encodes CDR1 SGHAT and CDR2 FQNNGV. V shed 7 bases and J 2 bases; nucleotides not matched to a gene: 7. There are 16 residues in the CDR3. CDR3 sequence (DNA): TGTGCCAGCAACCTCCGGGACAGGGGTAACACCGGGGAGCTGTTTTTT. It encodes CASNLRDRGNTGELFF.

The rearrangement uses TRBV28 and TRBJ2-3; 8 bases are a match to TRBD2. The CDR3 is 15 residues long. J gave up 4 bases and V 5 bases, and 8 bases lay outside the gene matches. From germline, CDR1 is MDHEN and CDR2 SYDVKM. The CDR3 region has the DNA TGTGCCAGCAGTACCTCAGCGGGAGCGGCAGATACGCAGTATTTT. It is translated as CASSTSAGAADTQYF.